This T cell receptor beta chain is from a study of cytomegalovirus exposure and HLA in healthy donors. Findings and caveats of the study: According to a subsequent analysis, TCR clusters from the first cohort were inclined to appear together in the 120 validation repertoires. In vitro checks showed that a few CMV-associated chains really do target CMV antigens. Most TCR sequences were uncommon, yet certain public TCRs appeared in many donors.

V was shortened by 4 bases and J by 8 bases, with 17 bases between the two germline ends. CDR3 length: 14 residues. Germline V gives CDR1 LNHDA, CDR2 SQIVND (reference sequence). The assay was immunoSEQ multiplex PCR, and TCRdb's table has in-frame clones only and misses some. The repertoire consists of around 190,000 clones, with more than 70% occurring once and the leading ten covering more than 1.1%. About this clone itself: Its antigen remains unidentified.

The TCR was taken from a woman between 18 and 29 years old in good health and CMV-seronegative. Sequencing was performed on PBMCs. This sequence joins TRBV19 and TRBJ1-2; maybe TRBD1 (5 bases). CDR3 in DNA: TGTGCCAGTAGTACGGGGGGTTTTGTGAGCGGCTACACCTTC. Protein sequence: CASSTGGFVSGYTF.